This T cell receptor beta chain was identified during a study of blood T cell repertoires in COVID-19. Whole-study context: Specimens from acute and convalescent COVID-19 originated in the United States, Italy and Spain. In each case, the material was cDNA or gDNA derived from T cells, B-cell-depleted T cells, or PBMCs.

Per the authors' pipeline: For nucleated cells, counts were estimated from reference gene primer amplification. Profiling relied on immunoSEQ multiplex PCR, and the TCRdb table lists in-frame clones only, not all of them. For V, J and clone size, that table is used; D and trimming come from the DNA. This table holds about 240,000 clones, roughly four fifths found once. The V segment lost 4 bases and the J segment 2 bases; nucleotides outside the gene matches: 12. This CDR3 has 17 amino acids. Germline V gives CDR1 SGHRS, CDR2 YFSETQ. The sequencing input was peripheral blood. The TCR comes from a man aged 25 to 40 who had recovered from COVID-19. The gene calls are TRBV5-1 and TRBJ1-3; the match to TRBD1 covers 7 bases. The CDR3 is CASSRGNTGVPGNTIYF. CDR3 bases: TGCGCCAGCAGCAGGGGAAACACAGGGGTACCTGGAAACACCATATATTTT.